This T cell receptor (beta chain) was captured by sequencing in a study of STAT5B mutations in CD4+ large granular lymphocyte leukemia. Clones were read by immunoSEQ multiplex PCR, and TCRdb kept only the in-frame ones, dropping some. The sample lists 7,400 or so clones; approximately 83% were seen once. The trim removed 0 bases at V and 6 bases at J, leaving 3 bases unmatched. The CDR3 contains 14 residues. The V gene's germline CDR1 is SGHTA and CDR2 FQGNSA. The specimen was PBMCs. This clonotype originated in a woman in her fifties or sixties with CD4+ T-cell large granular lymphocyte leukemia. The chain is built from TRBV7-2 and TRBJ2-7; 9 bases match TRBD2. The CDR3 nucleotides are TGTGCCAGCAGCTTAGCGGTTAGCGGGAGCGAGCAGTACTTC. Its protein product is CASSLAVSGSEQYF.